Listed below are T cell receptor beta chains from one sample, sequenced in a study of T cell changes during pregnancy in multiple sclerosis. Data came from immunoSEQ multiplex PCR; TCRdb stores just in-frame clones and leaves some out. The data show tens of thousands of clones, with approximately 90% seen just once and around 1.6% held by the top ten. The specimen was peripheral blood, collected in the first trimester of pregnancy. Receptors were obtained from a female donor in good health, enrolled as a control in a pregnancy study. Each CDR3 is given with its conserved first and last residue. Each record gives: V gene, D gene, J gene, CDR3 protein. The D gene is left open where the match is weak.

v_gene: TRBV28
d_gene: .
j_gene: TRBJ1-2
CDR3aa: CASSFSRIGVLGYTF

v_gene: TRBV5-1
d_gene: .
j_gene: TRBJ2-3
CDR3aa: CASLSGRLSTDTQYF

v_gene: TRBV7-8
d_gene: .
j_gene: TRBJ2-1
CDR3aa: CASSLALIESTIHNEQFF

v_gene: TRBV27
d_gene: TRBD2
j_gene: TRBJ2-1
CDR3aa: CASSSRWEGHNEQFF

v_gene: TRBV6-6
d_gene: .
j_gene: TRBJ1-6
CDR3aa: CASSYSAGVDSPLHF

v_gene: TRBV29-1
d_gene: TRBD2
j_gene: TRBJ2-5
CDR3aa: CSVSSGGETQYF

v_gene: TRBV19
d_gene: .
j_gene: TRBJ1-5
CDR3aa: CASMVAGAFYSNQPQHF

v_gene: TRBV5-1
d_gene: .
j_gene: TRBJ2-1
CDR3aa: CASSYEQGRWNEQFF

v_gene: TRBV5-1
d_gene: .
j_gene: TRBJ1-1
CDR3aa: CASSRGGRTEAFF

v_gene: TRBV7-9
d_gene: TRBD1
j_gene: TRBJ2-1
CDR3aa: CASSLDRAYNEQFF

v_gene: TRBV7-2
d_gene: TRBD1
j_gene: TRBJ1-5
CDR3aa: CASSLGTGGAGQPQHF

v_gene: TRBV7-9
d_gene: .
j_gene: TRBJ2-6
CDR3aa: CASSAAGSGANVLTF

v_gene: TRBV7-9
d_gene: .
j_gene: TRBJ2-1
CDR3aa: CASSLGLYNEQFF

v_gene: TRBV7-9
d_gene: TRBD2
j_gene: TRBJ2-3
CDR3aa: CASSPQSGGSDTQYF

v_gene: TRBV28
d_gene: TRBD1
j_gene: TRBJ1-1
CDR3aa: CASSPAPGTGAPEAFF

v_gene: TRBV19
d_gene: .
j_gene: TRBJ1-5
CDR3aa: CASSIPGNQPQHF

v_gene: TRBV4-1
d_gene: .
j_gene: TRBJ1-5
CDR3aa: CASSQGGGSNQPQHF

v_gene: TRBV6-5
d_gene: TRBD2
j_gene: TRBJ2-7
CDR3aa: CASSRRGDEQYF

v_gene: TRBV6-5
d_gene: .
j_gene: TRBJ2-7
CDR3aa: CASSLYSSGDSYEQYF

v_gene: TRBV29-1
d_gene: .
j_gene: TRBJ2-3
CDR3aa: CSARLVLIDTQYF

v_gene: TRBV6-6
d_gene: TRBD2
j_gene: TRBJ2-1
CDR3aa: CASRPLAGGPSNEQFF

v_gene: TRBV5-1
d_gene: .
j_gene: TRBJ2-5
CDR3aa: CASSPGSTQETQYF

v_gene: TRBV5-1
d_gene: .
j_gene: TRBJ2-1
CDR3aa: CASSPDYYNEQFF

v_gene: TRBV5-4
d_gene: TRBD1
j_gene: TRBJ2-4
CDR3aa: CASSLDRGLSGKNIQYF

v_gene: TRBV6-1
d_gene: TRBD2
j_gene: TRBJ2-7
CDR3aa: CASSEATSGSYEQYF

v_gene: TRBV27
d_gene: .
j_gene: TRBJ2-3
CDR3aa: CASSLFRDLDTQYF

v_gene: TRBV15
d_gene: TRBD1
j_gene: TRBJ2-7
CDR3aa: CATSRFRGQGTYEQYF

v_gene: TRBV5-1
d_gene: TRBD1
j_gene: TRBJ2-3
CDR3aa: CASSFRTGAGTDTQYF

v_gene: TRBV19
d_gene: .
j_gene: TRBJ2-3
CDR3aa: CASSMDYYTQYF